This TCR beta chain derives from a study of spatial heterogeneity in lung cancer. The germline V and J ends were trimmed by 7 bases and 9 bases, with 18 bases remaining between them. There are 13 residues in the CDR3. The germline CDR1 and CDR2 sequences are MNHNS and SASEGT. The sample's time point: sample taken at primary tumor resection. This clonotype was picked up many times. TCRdb re-called the 5' RACE reads through MiXCR, storing one row per CDR3 protein. The sample holds about 39,000 distinct CDR3 sequences, around 3.1% seen once. Sequencing was performed on normal lung tissue next to the tumor, taken at surgery. This receptor was obtained from a male donor with early-stage non-small cell lung cancer. This chain uses TRBV6-1 with TRBJ1-1; D unclear. The CDR3 sequence: CASTPAGLKQAFF. The CDR3 DNA follows: TGTGCCAGCACCCCAGCCGGTCTCAAGCAAGCTTTCTTT.